This entry features one T cell receptor beta chain sequence. Its antigen is still unknown. The input lacks base qualities; no much larger clone sits a single base away. The record originates from a study of cytomegalovirus exposure and HLA in healthy donors (dated by TCRdb to about 2017). Notes on the research overall: According to an earlier analysis of 550 to 700 of the donors, 150 million to 200 million T cells yielded roughly 110 million unique TCR beta sequences and 250 to 350 Gb of sequence data. The study used immunosequencing to profile the T cell repertoires of 670 or so subjects and linked those repertoires to cytomegalovirus serostatus. A later genetic analysis used genome-wide SNP genotypes for about three fifths of the 666 donors, treating that subset as a discovery cohort. An earlier analysis of 587 of the donors used high-throughput TCR beta sequencing to judge whether each TCR beta V gene segment behaved as functional or pseudogenic. Roughly five DR-DQ haplotypes were treated as single units for association and clustering because of strong linkage in the cohort. Typing coverage varied by locus: about 629-630 donors for A, B, C, DRB1 and DQB1; about 520 for DQA1; more than 600 for DPA1; around 490 for DPB1. A separate validation cohort of about 110 different subjects was used in addition to the 666-subject first cohort. A later analysis re-examined previously published TCR beta repertoires from about 670 donors and added high-resolution HLA genotyping to investigate patterns of TCR occurrence. The study aimed to test whether cataloging public T cell receptors could reveal signatures of past pathogen exposure. Both class I and class II loci were covered by HLA typing, at four-digit resolution. On average, about 240,000 unique TCR beta nucleotide sequences were sequenced per donor among some 430 genotyped donors of the cohort, with 15% to 20% of those sequences being non-productive. An early release covering some 640 HLA-typed donors comprised roughly 300 gigabases of sequencing data and 85 million or so unique TCR sequences. The later analysis used no new phenotypic data to find candidate immune exposures, relying instead on TCR beta sequences and their occurrence across donors. To predict cytomegalovirus infection status, the study combined high-throughput TCR immunosequencing, statistical association of individual TCRs with disease status, and machine learning. Donor age, sex, ethnicity and CMV serostatus were compiled alongside the repertoire data. Of the approximately 400 genotyped donors, about 80% fell in the genetic ancestry cluster associated with self-reported Caucasian donors. Every repertoire in the discovery cohort had been generated on one and the same sequencing platform.

What the authors observed across the whole study: A group of highly shared sequence variants was considered likely to be a technical artifact of the sequencing pipeline. A further reported finding was that TCR beta sequences accurately predicted the HLA-A and HLA-B alleles for most subjects in the first cohort. The authors suggested that the approach could potentially be extended to other disease states and immunological phenotypes. A total of 150 to 200 TCR beta chains were listed by the study as associated with cytomegalovirus. In vitro tests confirmed that a few of the cytomegalovirus-associated TCR beta chains recognize cytomegalovirus antigens. Compared with equally common non-associated chains, HLA-associated TCR beta chains in a later analysis were more clonally expanded and had lower generation probabilities. Linkage disequilibrium might explain the correlated functional status among segregating V segments, but an unknown experimental factor could not be ruled out. When HLA alleles, especially DR and DQ, strongly co-occurred, attributing TCR associations to individual alleles was difficult. The only immune exposure information available for the cohort was CMV serostatus. In both the original and validation cohorts, the classifier was reported to diagnose cytomegalovirus status with high specificity and sensitivity. Specific HLA alleles were associated with 15,000 to 20,000 TCR beta sequences at a false discovery rate of 0.05 in a later analysis. Because HLA typing was unavailable for some donors at each locus, only the typed subset was used in association tests. An association between a missense DCLRE1C variant and V-gene and J-gene trimming of TCR beta chains was found in a later genetic analysis and replicated in an independent cohort. In this cohort, only TCR beta chains were sequenced, and detectable features were limited by the absence of alpha or paired-chain data. Roughly uniform sequencing depth across donors was assumed in presence/absence analyses, although this assumption may not hold. The 87-base-pair reads could not distinguish some IMGT-functional V segments, including TRBV6-2 and TRBV6-3, so those segments were excluded. In an earlier analysis of 450 to 750 of the donors, most TCR beta V segments appeared in productive rearrangements about 87% or about 30% of the time, broadly matching IMGT annotations. Most TCR sequences were observed very rarely across donors, whereas some public TCRs were present in many individuals. Because counts were too low, seventeen rarely observed V segments, including chromosome 9 orphons, were left out of the earlier analysis of some 600 of the donors. Several of the top co-occurrence clusters appeared to be linked to parvovirus B19, influenza, CMV and Epstein-Barr virus, according to a later analysis. According to a later analysis, most CMV-associated TCR beta chains appeared to be HLA-restricted, and the HLA associations seemed to be driven largely by CMV exposure. According to a later analysis, TCR association rates differed among HLA loci, with DRB1 alleles showing the most associated TCRs and HLA-C alleles showing the fewest. A later genetic analysis reported fewer N-insertions in productive TCRs among donors in an Asian-associated ancestry cluster than the 666-donor mean.

The cohort consisted of 650 to 700 healthy bone marrow donors. All cohort members were sampled while nominally healthy, although unrecorded immune exposures were likely present. The donor tested CMV seropositive and was one of the 289 seropositive cohort members. Each donor provided a peripheral blood sample, and peripheral blood mononuclear cells were used for TCR beta sequencing. Genomic DNA was extracted from the blood cell samples with the Qiagen DNeasy Blood Extraction Kit. From cysteine to phenylalanine, the CDR3 is 16 amino acids long. CDR3 DNA is the only sequence kept; it has 48 bases, read in frame from the first base. V is clipped by 0 bases and J by 7 bases, and the sequence between their germline boundaries is 13 bases long. As encoded in the germline V gene, CDR1 is LGHNA while CDR2 is YNFKEQ. Library generation was performed with the immunoSEQ multiplex PCR assay. For the multiplex PCR, a mixture combining 60 forward primers for TCR Vbeta segments and 13 reverse primers for TCR Jbeta segments was used. A multiplex PCR assay on genomic DNA amplified the CDR3 region of rearranged TCR beta genes. On the Illumina HiSeq System, the amplified TCR beta libraries were sequenced as 87-base-pair reads. On the study's bioinformatics: A later analysis tallied 75 million to 95 million unique TCR beta chains across the 700 or so repertoires, and about 10 million of those chains were shared by two or more donors. Raw reads were error-corrected and collapsed into unique sequences by a nearest-neighbor algorithm in which closely related sequences were merged to remove PCR and sequencing errors. Alignment of CDR3 sequences to IMGT reference sequences was used to assign V, D and J gene segments. For a sequence to be retained, a match of at least six nucleotides was required to both a V gene segment and a J gene segment. Rearrangements were classified as productive when the CDR3 lacked stop codons and remained in frame with V and J, and all other rearrangements were classified as non-productive. CDR3 was defined by IMGT convention, running from the second conserved V-encoded cysteine to the conserved J-encoded phenylalanine. Sequences without an unambiguous match to a single V gene segment were excluded from the earlier analysis of approximately 560 of the donors. In an earlier analysis of some 590 of the donors, V segments were called functional above 56.7% productive rearrangements and were called segregating when the between-donor standard deviation exceeded 5%. A statistical classification framework was built for diagnosing cytomegalovirus status from the catalog of TCR beta chain sequences. V and J gene assignment, in a later analysis, came from comparing TCR nucleotide sequences with IMGT/GENE-DB human TR gene sequences. A later analysis assigned CDR3 sequences and most-parsimonious VDJ recombination scenarios with the TCRdist pipeline. In a later analysis, each TCR beta chain was defined by its CDR3 amino acid sequence together with its V-gene family, and reads lacking a unique V-gene family were excluded. To address suspected cross-contamination and a sequencing artifact, a later analysis removed some 620 highly shared, low-generation-probability nucleotide sequences. In a later analysis, a clonal expansion index was calculated for each public chain from normalized within-repertoire ranks of inferred template counts. A later analysis computed generation probabilities with a VDJ recombination model fitted to out-of-frame rearrangements, and checked the results against IGoR. In a later analysis, hypergeometric tests were used to score TCR-TCR, TCR-HLA and TCR-CMV co-occurrence, with a repertoire-size bias correction applied to TCR pairs. A later analysis estimated false discovery rates by permuting HLA or CMV assignments 20 times. In a later analysis, co-occurring TCRs were grouped with DBSCAN, and TCRdist sequence similarity was added when clustering was performed within HLA-allele-positive subsets. Repertoires with fewer than 30,000 or more than 120,000 public chains were left out of co-occurrence clustering, as were a few repertoires with anomalous nucleotide sharing. TCRdb carries this immuneACCESS record with in-frame sequences only. Its versions omit some clonotypes, under half of them owing to an unresolved V gene in the studies checked, with the rest unexplained. Clone size and V and J calls were adopted from that table, with D and trimming inferred from the DNA. Within this sample are about 96,000 clones, with 65% to 80% of them counted one time only. The ten largest clones capture 2.5% to 3.5% of the sample.

The source material was PBMCs. The chain employs TRBV4-2 and TRBJ1-6, with the D gene uncertain. This TCR was sampled from a female donor in good health and CMV-seropositive. The sequenced DNA is TGTGCCAGCAGCCAAGATGCCAGCTCGAGGAATTCACCCCTCCACTTT. It specifies CASSQDASSRNSPLHF.